Below are 27 T cell receptor beta chains sequenced from a single sample in a study of T cell responses to AZD1222 COVID-19 vaccine. Clones were read by immunoSEQ multiplex PCR, and TCRdb kept only the in-frame ones, dropping some. The data contain approximately 110,000 clones, around 82% of them singletons. The starting material was peripheral blood, obtained on day 0 of AZD1222 vaccination. These receptors all come from an adult in good health.

The V and J genes are TRBV11-1 and TRBJ1-5; no reliable D call. Germline-derived CDR1 and CDR2 are SGHAT and FQDESV (reference sequence). Trimming pared 5 bases from V and 6 bases from J, leaving 11 bases between. The CDR3 runs 13 residues. CDR3 loop: CASSTSVGQPQHF. In DNA form, the CDR3 reads TGTGCCAGCAGCACGTCGGTAGGTCAGCCCCAGCATTTT.

V is TRBV6-4 and J is TRBJ2-1; D possibly corresponds to TRBD2 (7 bases). The CDR3 sequence is 15 residues long. From germline, CDR1 is MRHNA and CDR2 SNTAGT. V was pared by 4 bases and J by 6 bases, with 16 bases between. The CDR3 sequence is CASSVAGASTNEQFF. As DNA, the CDR3 is TGTGCCAGCAGTGTTGCGGGGGCCTCCACCAATGAGCAGTTCTTC.

By proportion, this clone is medium-sized. J is TRBJ1-6 and V is TRBV7-9, with 7 bases matching TRBD1. V lost 4 bases, J lost 6 bases, and 3 bases stayed unmatched. The CDR3 is 14 residues long. The V gene's germline CDR1 is SEHNR and CDR2 FQNEAQ (reference sequence). In nucleotides, the CDR3 is TGTGCCAGCAGCTCCACAGGGGTTAATTCACCCCTCCACTTT. Its translation: CASSSTGVNSPLHF.

This chain uses TRBV7-8 with TRBJ1-6; D is possibly TRBD1 (6 bases). Germline V CDR1 and CDR2: SGHVS, FQNEAQ. The CDR3 is 12 amino acids. Trimming pared 5 bases from V and 17 bases from J, leaving 16 bases between. CDR3 region: CASSPIRGLIHF. The CDR3 nucleotides read TGTGCCAGCAGCCCCATCCGGGGGCTAATCCACTTT.

The J gene is TRBJ2-7, the V gene TRBV18, with D possibly being TRBD1 (6 bases). The length of the CDR3 is 13 residues. Germline CDR1 and CDR2: KGHSH and LQKENI. The ends were cut back, 5 bases at V and 4 bases at J, with 12 bases in the middle. CDR3 region: CASSTGQKYEQYF. The CDR3 DNA follows: TGTGCCAGCTCAACGGGACAAAAATACGAGCAGTACTTC.

The chain links TRBV28 to TRBJ1-4; D gene uncertain. The germline gives CDR1 MDHEN, CDR2 SYDVKM. The CDR3 has 18 amino acids. The ends were cut back, 4 bases at V and 0 bases at J, with 18 bases in the middle. CDR3 DNA sequence: TGTGCCAGCAGTTCCGCCACAAATCGTGGGGCAACTAATGAAAAACTGTTTTTT. This translates into CASSSATNRGATNEKLFF.

V is TRBV29-1 and J is TRBJ1-1; 9 bases align to TRBD1. Per the germline V gene, CDR1 is SQVTM and CDR2 is ANQGSEA. The CDR3 runs to 12 residues. The V and J ends lost 3 bases and 4 bases, in that order; junction bases with no gene match: 0. The CDR3 DNA sequence: TGCAGCGTTGAGACAGGGGGCACTGAAGCTTTCTTT. It encodes CSVETGGTEAFF.

The chain couples TRBV6-5 to TRBJ2-5; no firm D call. V was shortened by 7 bases and J by 3 bases, with 12 bases between the two germline ends. The germline gives CDR1 MNHEY, CDR2 SVGAGI. This CDR3 contains 13 residues. The CDR3 nucleotides read TGTGCCAGCACCAGTAGTTTTAAAGAGACCCAGTACTTC. Translation gives CASTSSFKETQYF.

This clone was seen just once. The rearrangement links TRBV5-1 to TRBJ2-5, with unresolved D. Per the germline V gene, CDR1 is SGHRS and CDR2 is YFSETQ. V was pared by 1 base and J by 3 bases, with 10 bases between. CDR3 length: 14 amino acids. The CDR3 is CASSLRPTEETQYF. The CDR3 DNA reads as TGCGCCAGCAGCTTGCGACCGACTGAAGAGACCCAGTACTTC.

The chain recombines TRBV6-5 with TRBJ1-2; D is uncertain. The CDR3 spans 15 residues. V lost 3 bases and J lost 8, with 19 bases in between. Germline assignment: CDR1 MNHEY and CDR2 SVGAGI. The CDR3 DNA is TGTGCCAGCAGTTATGCCGTCGGCGGAGAGGGCGGCTACACCTTC. This translates into CASSYAVGGEGGYTF.

CDR3 region: CASSLALRGKYEQYF. CDR3 bases: TGTGCCAGCAGCTTAGCGTTGCGGGGGAAATACGAGCAGTACTTC. This chain uses TRBV7-2 with TRBJ2-7, with TRBD2 identical over 7 bases. The V gene's germline CDR1 is SGHTA and CDR2 FQGNSA. The CDR3 runs to 15 residues. V shed 0 bases, J shed 4 bases, and the junction held 6 bases outside the gene matches. The full variable domain, in which reference TRBV7-2 and TRBJ2-7 provide the parts outside the CDR3, is GAGVSQSPSNKVTEKGKDVELRCDPISGHTALYWYRQSLGQGLEFLIYFQGNSAPDKSGLPSDRFSAERTGGSVSTLTIQRTQQEDSAVYLCASSLALRGKYEQYFGPGTRLTVT.

The count of this clone is one. This chain joins TRBV25-1 and TRBJ1-4; TRBD1 matches 11 bases. Germline V gene lookup returns CDR1 MGHDK and CDR2 SYGVNS. V lost 8 bases, J lost 4 bases, and 9 bases stayed unmatched. The CDR3 covers 16 residues. The CDR3 coding sequence is TGTGCCAGCGGACAGGGGGCGCGAGGTGGTAATGAAAAACTGTTTTTT. It encodes CASGQGARGGNEKLFF. The full variable domain, with the rest looked up from reference TRBV25-1 and TRBJ1-4, is EADIYQTPRYLVIGTGKKITLECSQTMGHDKMYWYQQDPGMELHLIHYSYGVNSTEKGDLSSESTVSRIRTEHFPLTLESARPSHTSQYLCASGQGARGGNEKLFFGSGTQLSVL.

This chain uses TRBV6-5 with TRBJ2-7; D perhaps matches TRBD2 (5 bases). Looked up from germline, CDR1 is MNHEY and CDR2 is SVGAGI. This CDR3 has 15 residues. Trimming left V 2 bases short and J 3 bases short, with 14 bases between. Written as DNA, the CDR3 is TGTGCCAGCAGTTACGAACACTCGGGGAGCTACGAGCAGTACTTC. It specifies CASSYEHSGSYEQYF.

The chain combines TRBV4-1 with TRBJ1-6; D is possibly TRBD1 (5 bases). CDR3 length: 14 amino acids. Germline V gene data show CDR1 as MGHRA and CDR2 as YSYEKL. The germline V and J ends were trimmed by 4 bases and 10 bases, with 14 bases remaining between them. CDR3 amino acids: CASSPIVGVSPLHF. The CDR3 nucleotides read TGCGCCAGCAGCCCAATAGTAGGGGTCTCACCCCTCCACTTT.

The genes are TRBV7-3 and TRBJ2-1; D could derive from TRBD1 or TRBD2 (5 bases each). The CDR3 is 14 amino acids. V lost 0 bases, J lost 8 bases, and 11 bases lay in between. The germline V gene encodes CDR1 SGHTA and CDR2 FQGTGA. The CDR3 DNA reads TGTGCCAGCAGCTTAACCGGGACCCGTGATGAGCAGTTCTTC. It is translated as CASSLTGTRDEQFF.

The rearrangement joins TRBV5-6 to TRBJ1-2; 10 nucleotides line up with TRBD1. V was clipped by 3 bases and J by 4 bases; unmatched bases: 6. The CDR3 is 15 amino acids. Germline values: CDR1 SGHDT, CDR2 YYEEEE. CDR3 in amino acids: CASSSDWTGGYGYTF. The CDR3 bases are TGTGCCAGCAGCTCCGATTGGACAGGGGGCTATGGCTACACCTTC.

The chain links TRBV24-1 to TRBJ2-7; no clear D. The V end lost 7 bases, the J end lost 3 bases, and 9 bases lay between the germline ends. There are 12 residues in the CDR3. Per the germline V gene, CDR1 is KGHDR and CDR2 is SFDVKD. In nucleotides, the CDR3 is TGTGCCACCAGCGATGGCTTCTACGAGCAGTACTTC. Its translation is CATSDGFYEQYF.

This chain uses TRBV6-1 with TRBJ2-6; the D is unclear. CDR1 is MNHNS and CDR2 is SASEGT in the germline V gene. CDR3 size: 14 residues. V gave up 3 bases and J gave up 3 bases, with 6 bases separating them. CDR3 bases: TGTGCCAGCAGTGAGAACGATGGGGCCAACGTCCTGACTTTC. Encoded protein: CASSENDGANVLTF.

V usage is TRBV5-1 and J usage is TRBJ2-7; no firm D call. CDR3 length equals 17 residues. Germline V gene sequence: CDR1 SGHRS, CDR2 YFSETQ. The V end lost 0 bases, the J end lost 0 bases, and 16 bases lay between the germline ends. The CDR3 nucleotides are TGCGCCAGCAGCTTGGGGCACGGCGGAACGAGCTCCTACGAGCAGTACTTC. It yields the protein CASSLGHGGTSSYEQYF.

J is TRBJ1-6 and V is TRBV7-8; D may be TRBD1 (5 bases). Germline values: CDR1 SGHVS, CDR2 FQNEAQ. CDR3 length equals 15 residues. The germline V and J ends were trimmed by 2 bases and 9 bases, with 14 bases remaining between them. The CDR3 spells CASSLRGGTFSPLHF. The CDR3 DNA reads TGTGCCAGCAGCTTACGGGGGGGGACCTTTTCACCCCTCCACTTT.

This rearrangement joins TRBV2 to TRBJ1-1; tentative D call: TRBD1 (5 bases). Looked up from germline, CDR1 is SNHLY and CDR2 is FYNNEI. V dropped 1 base and J dropped 0 bases, with 9 bases sitting between them. The CDR3 length is 15 residues. CDR3 in DNA: TGTGCCAGCAGTGAAGGAGGGGTTTTGAACACTGAAGCTTTCTTT. This sequence encodes CASSEGGVLNTEAFF.

The CDR3 is CASSKERSSYEQYF. CDR3 sequence (DNA): TGTGCCAGCAGTAAGGAGCGAAGCTCCTACGAGCAGTACTTC. The J gene is TRBJ2-7, the V gene TRBV6-4; D is uncertain. V was cut by 5 bases and J by 0 bases, with 11 bases left in between. The CDR3 consists of 14 residues. Germline loops: CDR1 MRHNA, CDR2 SNTAGT.

The gene calls are TRBV9 and TRBJ2-7; D is unclear. Per germline, CDR1 SGDLS and CDR2 YYNGEE. The length of the CDR3 is 13 residues. Trimming stripped 0 bases from V and 1 base from J, with 5 bases between. CDR3 DNA: TGTGCCAGCAGCGTAGTCCCTTCCTACGAGCAGTACTTC. Protein product: CASSVVPSYEQYF.

J is TRBJ1-2 and V is TRBV29-1, with TRBD1 identical over 8 bases. V shed 7 bases, J shed 2 bases, and the junction held 6 bases outside the gene matches. Germline lookup yields CDR1 SQVTM and CDR2 ANQGSEA. The CDR3 extends over 13 amino acids. The chain's CDR3 is CSGSGGLNYGYTF. The CDR3 DNA reads TGCAGCGGATCAGGGGGCCTGAACTATGGCTACACCTTC.

CDR3 nucleotide sequence: TGTGCCAGCAGCCCCGATCGGGGGGGGACTCGCCAAGAGACCCAGTACTTC. Its translation: CASSPDRGGTRQETQYF. The chain joins TRBV7-9 to TRBJ2-5; 8 bases fit TRBD2. The CDR3 totals 17 residues. The J segment lost 1 base and the V segment lost 5 bases, leaving 12 bases of the junction unmatched. From germline, CDR1 is SEHNR and CDR2 FQNEAQ (reference sequence).

The rearrangement joins TRBV10-2 to TRBJ1-5; D may be TRBD1 (5 bases). Trimming stripped 5 bases from V and 2 bases from J, with 7 bases between. The CDR3 length is 13 residues. CDR1 is WSHSY and CDR2 is SAAADI in the germline V gene. The CDR3 DNA reads TGCGCCAGCAGTTCACAGGGCAATCAGCCCCAGCATTTT. The encoded protein is CASSSQGNQPQHF.

The chain employs TRBV9 and TRBJ1-3, with D unclear. CDR3 length: 16 amino acids. Germline CDR1 and CDR2: SGDLS and YYNGEE. The germline V and J ends were trimmed by 6 bases and 0 bases, with 16 bases remaining between them. CDR3 protein: CASTNEGLFSGNTIYF. In nucleotides, the CDR3 is TGTGCCAGCACTAACGAAGGCCTGTTCTCTGGAAACACCATATATTTT.